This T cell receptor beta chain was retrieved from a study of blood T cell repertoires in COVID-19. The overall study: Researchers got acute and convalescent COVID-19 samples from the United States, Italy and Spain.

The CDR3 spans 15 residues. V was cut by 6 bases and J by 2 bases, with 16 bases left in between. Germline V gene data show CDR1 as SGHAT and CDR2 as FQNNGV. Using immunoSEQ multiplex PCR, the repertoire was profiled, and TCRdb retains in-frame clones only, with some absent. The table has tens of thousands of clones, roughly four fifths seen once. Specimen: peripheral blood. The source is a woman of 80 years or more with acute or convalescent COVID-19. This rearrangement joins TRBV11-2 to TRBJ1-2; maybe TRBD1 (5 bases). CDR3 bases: TGTGCCAGCAGGGCCCCCGGGGGGAAGAACTATGGCTACACCTTC. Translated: CASRAPGGKNYGYTF.